This T cell receptor (beta chain) was sequenced for a study of blood T cells in healthy people across ages. Study conclusions and caveats: Leaving the PBMCs unsorted stopped any conclusive comparison of naive versus antigen-experienced cells. Among T cells, TCR beta diversity per million cells dropped roughly linearly as age rose. The unknown donor CMV status may have confounded expanded clonotype changes. A greater number of naive CD4+ cells and higher diversity distinguished long-lived donors from aged donors.

As regards this clonotype: What it binds is not known.

The CDR3 covers 13 residues. Looked up from germline, CDR1 is DFQATT and CDR2 is SNEGSKA (reference sequence). The germline V and J ends were trimmed by 4 bases and 9 bases, with 16 bases remaining between them. Primed by a sample-barcoded 5' primer and a J-beta primer mix, a second PCR proceeded for about 6 to 12 cycles. TCRdb itself ran the 5' RACE reads through MiXCR, one entry per CDR3 protein. Seen here are 650,000 to 800,000 distinct CDR3 sequences, 40% to 50% observed once, and the top ten hold roughly 19%. This chain links TRBV20-1 with TRBJ2-1; D unresolved. This sequence originates from a man between 60 and 70 years old in good health. Sequenced input: blood. CDR3 sequence reads: CSAIGSTVGEQFF. The CDR3 nucleotides are TGCAGTGCTATCGGGTCTACCGTAGGTGAGCAGTTCTTC.